This T cell receptor (beta chain) was obtained from a study of blood T cells in healthy people across ages. Study-level findings and limits: Without sorted subsets, naive and antigen-experienced compartments could not be conclusively compared. In older individuals, TCR beta diversity per million T cells was lower, falling roughly linearly with age.

Through a sample-barcoded 5' primer and a J-beta primer mix, a second PCR was run for roughly 6 to 12 cycles. Each cDNA molecule was tagged by a template-switch adaptor with 12 random nucleotides. MiXCR, run by TCRdb on the 5' RACE reads, gives a single entry per CDR3 protein. The sample lists some 700,000 distinct CDR3 sequences; about 40% were seen once. Trimming stripped 4 bases from V and 4 bases from J, with 13 bases between. The CDR3 length is 14 residues. CDR1 is LGHDT, CDR2 YNNKEL, per germline (reference sequence). A few counts support this clonotype. Its cognate antigen is unknown. Total RNA, at least 5 micrograms per sample, came from PBMCs.

This TCR came from a woman in her sixties or seventies in good health. The sequenced sample was blood. The chain employs TRBV3-1 and TRBJ1-2; D remains ambiguous. The DNA of the CDR3 is TGTGCCAGCAGCCCCCCGCAGTGGGCCTATGGCTACACCTTC. Amino acid sequence: CASSPPQWAYGYTF.